Listed here are 14 T cell receptor beta chains from one sample, sequenced in a study of blood T cell repertoires in COVID-19. Assay used: immunoSEQ multiplex PCR; TCRdb lists only in-frame clones, some missing. Counted here are some 160,000 clones, around 85% occurring once; the ten biggest clones make up 6.2%. Sequencing was done on a sample of PBMCs or T cells enriched from blood (not recorded which). These receptors were collected from a woman aged 40-49 years who had recovered from COVID-19.

V usage is TRBV6-1 and J usage is TRBJ2-5; D unresolved. V was cut by 2 bases and J by 2 bases, with 15 bases left in between. The CDR3 contains 16 residues. Germline CDR1 and CDR2: MNHNS and SASEGT. For the CDR3, the DNA is TGTGCCAGCAGTGAAAAAGCCCGACTTGATCAAGAGACCCAGTACTTC. The encoded protein is CASSEKARLDQETQYF.

This chain uses TRBV10-3 with TRBJ2-7, with 8 bases fitting TRBD1. Germline assignment: CDR1 ENHRY and CDR2 SYGVKD. The CDR3 spans 13 residues. V gave up 6 bases and J gave up 2 bases; unmatched junction bases: 3. In nucleotides, the CDR3 is TGTGCCATCAGGGGACAGGATACCTACGAGCAGTACTTC. This encodes CAIRGQDTYEQYF.

The V call is TRBV4-1, the J call TRBJ2-1, with D uncertain. Germline loops: CDR1 MGHRA, CDR2 YSYEKL. The germline V and J ends were trimmed by 5 bases and 5 bases, with 10 bases remaining between them. This CDR3 contains 13 residues. In DNA, the CDR3 is TGCGCCAGCAGCTTCCCTGCGGACAATGAGCAGTTCTTC. Translation: CASSFPADNEQFF.

The count of this clone is one. V usage is TRBV7-2 and J usage is TRBJ2-5, with a tentative D call TRBD2 (5 bases). Germline-derived CDR1 and CDR2 are SGHTA and FQGNSA. The CDR3 runs to 15 residues. Trimming pared 0 bases from V and 1 base from J, leaving 9 bases between. DNA for the CDR3: TGTGCCAGCAGCTTAGCTTCCGGGGTCCAAGAGACCCAGTACTTC. Amino acids: CASSLASGVQETQYF.

The rearrangement joins TRBV9 to TRBJ2-1; D is perhaps TRBD2 (6 bases). V was shortened by 3 bases and J by 7 bases, with 14 bases between the two germline ends. CDR1 SGDLS and CDR2 YYNGEE come from the germline V gene. The CDR3 runs 14 residues. The CDR3, as DNA: TGTGCCAGCAGCGCCCCGGGAGTATTAAATGAGCAGTTCTTC. This translates into CASSAPGVLNEQFF.

V gene TRBV7-2 combines with J gene TRBJ1-2, with 9 bases aligning to TRBD1. In germline, CDR1 is SGHTA, CDR2 FQGNSA. The V segment lost 2 bases and the J segment 2 bases; nucleotides outside the gene matches: 6. The CDR3 has 16 amino acids. The CDR3 DNA reads TGTGCCAGCAGCTTAAATTCGGGACAGGGCAACTATGGCTACACCTTC. Its protein product is CASSLNSGQGNYGYTF. The full variable domain, with the rest looked up from reference TRBV7-2 and TRBJ1-2, is GAGVSQSPSNKVTEKGKDVELRCDPISGHTALYWYRQSLGQGLEFLIYFQGNSAPDKSGLPSDRFSAERTGGSVSTLTIQRTQQEDSAVYLCASSLNSGQGNYGYTFGSGTRLTVV.

The V gene is TRBV25-1, the J gene TRBJ2-7; 8 nucleotides line up with TRBD2. Trimming took 6 bases from V and 3 from J; bases not matched to a gene: 4. The CDR3 extends over 13 amino acids. Germline V gene data show CDR1 as MGHDK and CDR2 as SYGVNS. DNA of the CDR3: TGTGCCAGCAGGACTAGCGACATCTACGAGCAGTACTTC. Protein: CASRTSDIYEQYF.

This clone showed up just once. CDR3 amino acids: CASSQQTGEAFF. The CDR3 nucleotides read TGTGCCAGCAGCCAACAGACAGGGGAAGCTTTCTTT. The genes are TRBV3-1 (or the pseudogene TRBV3-2) and TRBJ1-1; the match to TRBD1 covers 7 bases. Looked up from germline, CDR1 is LGHDT and CDR2 is YNNKEL (reference sequence). The CDR3 spans 12 residues. V was clipped by 2 bases and J by 8 bases; unmatched bases: 2.

This chain connects TRBV18 to TRBJ1-1, with D possibly TRBD1 on 6 matching bases. V shed 2 bases and J shed 5 bases, with 12 bases lying between them. The CDR3 consists of 14 residues. The germline V gene has CDR1 KGHSH and CDR2 LQKENI. CDR3 coding DNA: TGTGCCAGCTCACCAAATCAAGACAGGACTGAAGCTTTCTTT. Translation: CASSPNQDRTEAFF.

The V call is TRBV19, the J call TRBJ2-5; TRBD1 matches 8 bases. This CDR3 spans 16 amino acids. The germline V gene encodes CDR1 LNHDA and CDR2 SQIVND (reference sequence). Germline trimming cut 7 bases from V and 5 bases from J; bases unmatched to any gene: 15. The chain's CDR3 is CASKRGQAGGGETQYF. CDR3 DNA sequence: TGTGCCAGTAAGAGGGGCCAGGCAGGGGGCGGGGAGACCCAGTACTTC. The full variable domain, with the rest looked up from reference TRBV19 and TRBJ2-5, is DGGITQSPKYLFRKEGQNVTLSCEQNLNHDAMYWYRQDPGQGLRLIYYSQIVNDFQKGDIAEGYSVSREKKESFPLTVTSAQKNPTAFYLCASKRGQAGGGETQYFGPGTRLLVL.

V gene TRBV7-9 combines with J gene TRBJ1-4, with D possibly being TRBD1 (6 bases). The CDR3 is made up of 14 amino acids. In germline, CDR1 is SEHNR, CDR2 FQNEAQ (reference sequence). Trimming shortened V by 5 bases and J by 5 bases, and 12 bases separated the two germline ends. The CDR3 bases are TGTGCCAGCAGCCAGGGGAAGCAGAATGAAAAACTGTTTTTT. This codes for CASSQGKQNEKLFF.

This rearrangement joins TRBV29-1 to TRBJ2-5; D is perhaps TRBD2 (6 bases). The CDR3 has 13 residues. Germline lookup yields CDR1 SQVTM and CDR2 ANQGSEA. Trimming took off 3 bases at V and 2 bases at J, with 10 bases between the two ends. In DNA, the CDR3 is TGCAGCGTTGAGGGGCGGGATCAAGAGACCCAGTACTTC. Its translation: CSVEGRDQETQYF.

J is TRBJ2-1 and V is TRBV28; TRBD1 matches at 10 bases. This CDR3 spans 16 amino acids. Germline values: CDR1 MDHEN, CDR2 SYDVKM. The V segment lost 1 base and the J segment 9 bases; nucleotides outside the gene matches: 9. The CDR3 DNA reads TGTGCCAGCAGTTTATCGCTGGGACAGGGGAATGGTGAGCAGTTCTTC. This encodes CASSLSLGQGNGEQFF.

This sequence joins TRBV5-1 and TRBJ1-1, with D uncertain. Germline CDR1 reads SGHRS; CDR2 reads YFSETQ. The V end lost 4 bases, the J end lost 4 bases, and 14 bases lay between the germline ends. This CDR3 has 14 amino acids. The CDR3 sequence is CASSPRAGSTEAFF. The CDR3 nucleotides read TGCGCCAGCAGCCCCCGGGCCGGGAGCACTGAAGCTTTCTTT.